These T cell receptor beta chains were read from a single sample in a study of shared clonotypes between healthy human individuals. Here immunoSEQ multiplex PCR was the method, and the copy in TCRdb shows in-frame clones only, minus some. The data hold 2 million to 2.5 million clones, with approximately 94% observed a single time. Sequenced sample: naive CD4+ T cells sorted from blood. Receptor source: a man aged 18 to 30 in good health. Both conserved end residues are part of each CDR3. The D gene is left open where the match is weak. Only part of the rows carry a size: once, few, many, or a class if the clone is expanded.

len	abundance	d_gene	v_gene	j_gene	CDR3nt	CDR3aa
17	NA	TRBD2	TRBV4-3	TRBJ2-1	TGCGCCAGCAGCCAAGGGCTAGCGGCCAACTGGGGCAATGAGCAGTTCTTC	CASSQGLAANWGNEQFF
15	NA	TRBD1	TRBV5-6	TRBJ2-7	TGTGCCAGCAGCACCTCGCGGACAGGGGCCACCGAGCAGTACTTC	CASSTSRTGATEQYF
13	NA	NA	TRBV30	TRBJ1-3	TGTGCCTGGGATGCAGGTGCTGGAAACACCATATATTTT	CAWDAGAGNTIYF
19	NA	NA	TRBV18	TRBJ2-4	TGTGCCAGCTCACCAATGGTAACAGGACGGCGCGGGTCCCTAAACATTCAGTACTTC	CASSPMVTGRRGSLNIQYF
14	NA	NA	TRBV4-3	TRBJ2-3	TGCGCCAGCAGCCAAGTTATGCCCGCGGATACGCAGTATTTT	CASSQVMPADTQYF
15	once	NA	TRBV10-3	TRBJ1-4	TGTGCCATCAGTGAGAGCGGGGGAGGAGGTGAAAAACTGTTTTTT	CAISESGGGGEKLFF
14	NA	NA	TRBV4-1	TRBJ2-5	TGCGCCAGCAGCCAAGCCGACTCCCCGGAGACCCAGTACTTC	CASSQADSPETQYF
15	NA	NA	TRBV5-6	TRBJ1-2	TGTGCCAGCAGCTTCTCGACAGGTGCAATCTATGGCTACACCTTC	CASSFSTGAIYGYTF
15	NA	NA	TRBV5-1	TRBJ2-5	TGCGCCAGCAGCTTGGCCCTGAGGTACCAAGAGACCCAGTACTTC	CASSLALRYQETQYF
15	NA	NA	TRBV5-1	TRBJ2-6	TGCGCCAGCAGCTTGACCGTCACAGGGGCCAACGTCCTGACTTTC	CASSLTVTGANVLTF
12	NA	TRBD1	TRBV30	TRBJ1-1	TGTGCCTCCGGGACAGGGGGCACTGAAGCTTTCTTT	CASGTGGTEAFF
14	NA	TRBD1	TRBV10-3	TRBJ1-2	TGTGCCATCAGTTTGGACAGGGCCCTTGATGGCTACACCTTC	CAISLDRALDGYTF
13	NA	NA	TRBV29-1	TRBJ2-7	TGCAGCGTTGAGACGTCATTAGGGGACGAGCAGTACTTC	CSVETSLGDEQYF
16	NA	TRBD2	TRBV19	TRBJ2-7	TGTGCCAGTAGTACCCACACTAGCGGGAGTAACTACGAGCAGTACTTC	CASSTHTSGSNYEQYF
14	NA	NA	TRBV13	TRBJ1-3	TGTGCCAGCAGCTCATTTTGGAGGGGAAACACCATATATTTT	CASSSFWRGNTIYF
14	NA	NA	TRBV30	TRBJ1-3	TGTGCCTGGAGTGGCGGTAAGGGAACGAACACCATATATTTT	CAWSGGKGTNTIYF
12	NA	NA	TRBV2	TRBJ2-7	TGTGCCAGCAGTGAAGGCCCCTGCGAGCAGTACTTC	CASSEGPCEQYF
19	NA	TRBD2	TRBV7-2	TRBJ2-1	TGTGCCAGCAGCTTATACCGGACTAGCGGGAGGGGGGTGAACAATGAGCAGTTCTTC	CASSLYRTSGRGVNNEQFF
17	NA	NA	TRBV5-6	TRBJ1-5	TGTGCCAGCAGCTTGGAGCGGATTCCGGGGAGCAATCAGCCCCAGCATTTT	CASSLERIPGSNQPQHF
16	once	NA	TRBV6-5	TRBJ2-5	TGTGCCAGCAGTTACGGATTAGCCCCCTCCCCGGAGACCCAGTACTTC	CASSYGLAPSPETQYF
16	NA	TRBD2	TRBV9	TRBJ2-5	TGTGCCAGCAGCGTAGGCGGTAGCGGGACCCGAGAGACCCAGTACTTC	CASSVGGSGTRETQYF
15	NA	NA	TRBV11-2	TRBJ2-3	TGTGCCAGCAGAGGACGCCGGGCTGGCACAGATACGCAGTATTTT	CASRGRRAGTDTQYF
15	NA	NA	TRBV11-2	TRBJ2-5	TGTGCCAGCAGCTGGAGGGGAGAGGCCCAAGAGACCCAGTACTTC	CASSWRGEAQETQYF
14	NA	NA	TRBV14	TRBJ2-3	TGTGCCAGCAGCCAAGTAGGCAGGAGGGGTGTGCAGTATTTT	CASSQVGRRGVQYF
14	NA	TRBD1	TRBV5-5	TRBJ1-6	TGTGCCAGCAGCTTGGTGGGACAGGGTTCACCCCTCCACTTT	CASSLVGQGSPLHF
14	NA	TRBD1	TRBV7-9	TRBJ2-5	TGTGCCAGCAGCTTGAGACAGGGCCAAGAGACCCAGTACTTC	CASSLRQGQETQYF
18	NA	NA	TRBV18	TRBJ1-5	TGTGCCAGCTCACCACGGGGGCAAGATCCCTATAGCAATCAGCCCCAGCATTTT	CASSPRGQDPYSNQPQHF
14	NA	NA	TRBV10-3	TRBJ2-7	TGTGCCATCAGTGGCGGGACTGACAACCACGAGCAGTACTTC	CAISGGTDNHEQYF
15	NA	NA	TRBV6-1	TRBJ2-3	TGTGCCAGCAGTGAAGGGGGGCTAGAGTTATATACGCAGTATTTT	CASSEGGLELYTQYF
14	NA	TRBD1	TRBV2	TRBJ1-1	TGTGCCAGCGGGCTACAGGGGGTGAACACTGAAGCTTTCTTT	CASGLQGVNTEAFF
15	once	NA	TRBV7-2	TRBJ2-2	TGTGCCAGCAGCGACGGGAGTAGGAACACCGGGGAGCTGTTTTTT	CASSDGSRNTGELFF
16	NA	NA	TRBV4-3	TRBJ1-4	TGCGCCAGCAGCCAAGACCAGGGACGGTTTAATGAAAAACTGTTTTTT	CASSQDQGRFNEKLFF
15	NA	NA	TRBV7-8	TRBJ2-7	TGTGCCAGCAGCATACAGACAACTTCTGCGTACGAGCAGTACTTC	CASSIQTTSAYEQYF
13	NA	NA	TRBV30	TRBJ2-5	TGTGCCTGGAAAGGGGCGCCCCAAGAGACCCAGTACTTC	CAWKGAPQETQYF
15	NA	TRBD2	TRBV4-1	TRBJ2-7	TGCGCCAGCAGCCAAGCGGGGACTAGCGGATACGAGCAGTACTTC	CASSQAGTSGYEQYF
15	NA	TRBD2	TRBV6-5	TRBJ2-1	TGTGCCAGCAGTTCGGGACTAGCGAGTTTCAATGAGCAGTTCTTC	CASSSGLASFNEQFF
15	NA	TRBD1	TRBV10-3	TRBJ1-2	TGTGCCATCAGTACCGGGACAGGGGGAACCTATGGCTACACCTTC	CAISTGTGGTYGYTF
13	NA	TRBD1	TRBV9	TRBJ2-5	TGTGCCAGCAGCCCCCGGGACAGAGAGACCCAGTACTTC	CASSPRDRETQYF
16	once	NA	TRBV7-9	TRBJ2-7	TGTGCCAGCAGCTCCATACTCCAGGGAAAAATCGACGAGCAGTACTTC	CASSSILQGKIDEQYF
15	NA	NA	TRBV18	TRBJ1-1	TGTGCCAGCTCACCGAATACACTTTTGACGGTTGAAGCTTTCTTT	CASSPNTLLTVEAFF
15	NA	TRBD2	TRBV7-2	TRBJ2-3	TGTGCCAGCAGACAAGGACTAGCGGGACCAGATACGCAGTATTTT	CASRQGLAGPDTQYF
17	NA	NA	TRBV5-4	TRBJ1-6	TGTGCCAGCAGCTTGGCCTTTGGGGTGGCGGATAATTCACCCCTCCACTTT	CASSLAFGVADNSPLHF
17	NA	TRBD1	TRBV7-6	TRBJ1-1	TGTGCCAGCAGCTCAAGACCCTTACAGGGGTCTAACACTGAAGCTTTCTTT	CASSSRPLQGSNTEAFF
14	NA	NA	TRBV28	TRBJ2-7	TGTGCCAGCAGTTTATACAGTGCCTTGGACGAGCAGTACTTC	CASSLYSALDEQYF
15	NA	NA	TRBV28	TRBJ1-2	TGTGCCAGCGCGGCAGGGTGGTTTAATGTATTAGACTACACCTTC	CASAAGWFNVLDYTF
16	NA	NA	TRBV6-1	TRBJ1-5	TGTGCCAGCAGTGAAAAAGCCAGTTATAGCAATCAGCCCCAGCATTTT	CASSEKASYSNQPQHF
15	once	TRBD2	TRBV9	TRBJ2-5	TGTGCCAGCACCCTATTAGCGGGGCCCGAGGAGACCCAGTACTTC	CASTLLAGPEETQYF
15	NA	NA	TRBV6-1	TRBJ1-5	TGTGCCAGCAGTGACCCGGAGTATAGCAATCAGCCCCAGCATTTT	CASSDPEYSNQPQHF
13	NA	NA	TRBV28	TRBJ2-1	TGTGCCAGCAGTTTAGTCGACTGGGAGAAGGGGTTCTTC	CASSLVDWEKGFF
15	NA	NA	TRBV5-1	TRBJ1-3	TGCGCCAGCAGCCGGGACAAATTCTCTGGAAACACCATATATTTT	CASSRDKFSGNTIYF